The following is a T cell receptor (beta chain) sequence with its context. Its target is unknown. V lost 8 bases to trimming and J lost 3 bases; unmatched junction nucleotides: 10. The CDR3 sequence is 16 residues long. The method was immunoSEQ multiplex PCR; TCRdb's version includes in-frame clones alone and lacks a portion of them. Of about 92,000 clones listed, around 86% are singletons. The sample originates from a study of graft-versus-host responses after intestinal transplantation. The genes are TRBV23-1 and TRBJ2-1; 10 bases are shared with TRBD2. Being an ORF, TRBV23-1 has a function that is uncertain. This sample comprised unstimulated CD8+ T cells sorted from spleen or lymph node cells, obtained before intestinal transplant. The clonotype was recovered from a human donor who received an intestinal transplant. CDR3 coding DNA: TGCGCCAGCGGACCGTTAGCGGGGGGTCACTACAATGAGCAGTTCTTC. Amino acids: CASGPLAGGHYNEQFF.